Listed below are T cell receptor beta chains from one sample, sequenced in a study of blood T cell repertoires in COVID-19. The repertoire was sequenced with immunoSEQ multiplex PCR; TCRdb's copy has only in-frame clones and lacks some. The sample holds approximately 80,000 clones, over 70% seen once. Sequencing was carried out using peripheral blood. Source of these receptors: a human donor in a cohort sampled during active COVID-19. CDR3s include the opening cysteine and the closing phenylalanine or tryptophan. The D gene is left open where the match is weak. Some rows mark clone size as missing; the rest say once, few, many or name a class of expanded clone.

j_gene	abundance	d_gene	v_gene	CDR3aa	CDR3nt
TRBJ1-2	-	TRBD1	TRBV6-5	CASRPGTDYGYTF	TGTGCCAGCAGACCTGGGACAGACTATGGCTACACCTTC
TRBJ1-6	-	TRBD1	TRBV19	CASSTSRDRGQTPYNSPLHF	TGTGCCAGTAGTACCTCGCGGGACAGGGGGCAAACACCCTATAATTCACCCCTCCACTTT
TRBJ2-7	-	TRBD1	TRBV5-4	CASSRGTGASYEQYF	TGTGCCAGCAGCCGAGGGACAGGGGCATCCTACGAGCAGTACTTC
TRBJ2-6	-	-	TRBV5-1	CASSLGGTDSGANVLTF	TGCGCCAGCAGCCTCGGGGGTACGGACTCTGGGGCCAACGTCCTGACTTTC
TRBJ1-6	-	TRBD1	TRBV6-4	CASSDSDRGSSPLHF	TGTGCCAGCAGTGACTCGGACAGGGGGAGTTCACCCCTCCACTTT
TRBJ2-1	-	TRBD2	TRBV6-5	CASSYSLAGGRNEQFF	TGTGCCAGCAGTTACTCACTAGCGGGGGGGAGAAATGAGCAGTTCTTC
TRBJ1-6	once	TRBD1	TRBV3-1/TRBV3-2	CASSQRDRGSPLHF	TGTGCCAGCAGCCAGAGGGACAGGGGTTCACCCCTCCACTTT
TRBJ2-7	-	TRBD1	TRBV9	CASSVTGTGSYEQYF	TGTGCCAGCAGCGTCACCGGGACAGGGAGTTACGAGCAGTACTTC
TRBJ2-3	-	TRBD1	TRBV7-9	CASSQLTGPLTDTQYF	TGTGCCAGCAGCCAGTTGACAGGGCCCCTCACAGATACGCAGTATTTT
TRBJ2-1	-	TRBD1	TRBV19	CASRTTGRNEQFF	TGTGCCAGTAGGACGACAGGGCGGAATGAGCAGTTCTTC
TRBJ2-2	once	TRBD2	TRBV3-1/TRBV3-2	CASSQGLAGGTNTGELFF	TGTGCCAGCAGCCAAGGACTAGCGGGAGGGACTAACACCGGGGAGCTGTTTTTT
TRBJ2-1	-	TRBD2	TRBV2	CARRGGDNEQFF	TGTGCCAGACGCGGGGGGGACAATGAGCAGTTCTTC
TRBJ1-4	few	TRBD1	TRBV7-6	CASSLKLPGQPNEKLFF	TGTGCCAGCAGCTTGAAACTACCGGGACAGCCTAATGAAAAACTGTTTTTT
TRBJ2-2	-	-	TRBV5-1	CASRWASTGELFF	TGCGCCAGCAGGTGGGCGAGTACCGGGGAGCTGTTTTTT
TRBJ2-2	-	-	TRBV28	CASSLGLSGTGELFF	TGTGCCAGCAGTTTGGGACTGAGCGGGACCGGGGAGCTGTTTTTT
TRBJ2-7	many	TRBD2	TRBV5-8	CASSLEGLAGAYEQYF	TGTGCCAGCAGCCTCGAGGGACTAGCGGGGGCCTACGAGCAGTACTTC
TRBJ2-7	-	TRBD1	TRBV6-6	CASLEQGTHEQYF	TGTGCCAGCCTAGAACAGGGGACCCACGAGCAGTACTTC
TRBJ1-1	-	TRBD1	TRBV9	CASSFGQGARNTEAFF	TGTGCCAGCAGCTTTGGGCAGGGGGCGCGGAACACTGAAGCTTTCTTT
TRBJ2-7	-	TRBD2	TRBV19	CASSTGLGYEQYF	TGTGCCAGTAGTACGGGACTAGGGTACGAGCAGTACTTC
TRBJ2-4	-	TRBD1	TRBV15	CATRGQSDIQYF	TGTGCCACCAGGGGACAGTCGGACATTCAGTACTTC
TRBJ1-2	-	TRBD1	TRBV24-1	CATRPSGTGGSGYTF	TGTGCCACCAGACCCTCCGGGACAGGGGGCTCTGGCTACACCTTC
TRBJ1-4	once	-	TRBV7-2	CASSLRQSEKLFF	TGTGCCAGCAGCTTAAGACAATCCGAAAAACTGTTTTTT
TRBJ2-7	once	-	TRBV5-1	CASQEVPSYEQYF	TGCGCCAGCCAGGAGGTACCCTCCTACGAGCAGTACTTC
TRBJ2-3	-	-	TRBV21-1	CASRGPTGTDTQYF	TGTGCCAGCCGCGGACCCACGGGGACAGATACGCAGTATTTT
TRBJ1-5	few	TRBD1	TRBV6-2/TRBV6-3	CASSFGTGVSSNQPQHF	TGTGCCAGCAGCTTCGGGACAGGGGTTTCGAGCAATCAGCCCCAGCATTTT
TRBJ1-2	-	-	TRBV19	CASKVGHLNYGYTF	TGTGCCAGTAAGGTGGGACATCTTAACTATGGCTACACCTTC
TRBJ2-2	-	-	TRBV6-5	CASSPGQNTGELFF	TGTGCCAGCAGCCCGGGACAGAACACCGGGGAGCTGTTTTTT
TRBJ1-2	once	-	TRBV27	CASSSPGNYGYTF	TGTGCCAGCAGTTCCCCAGGGAACTATGGCTACACCTTC